Following are 9 T cell receptor beta chains from one sample sequenced in a study of a mutant IDH1 vaccine in newly diagnosed glioma (dated by TCRdb to the early 2020s). Interpreted using the paper, the time point label stands for: week 11, during vaccination. Each vaccine dose, consisting of 300 ug of a 20-mer mutant IDH1 peptide in Montanide, was administered subcutaneously with topical imiquimod. The library was built by means of the immunoSEQ multiplex PCR assay. TCRdb provides this immuneACCESS table in a form limited to in-frame rearrangements. Some clones are lacking; in checked studies, under half of them reflect an unresolved V gene, and why the rest are absent is not known. In all, the sample holds about 52,000 clones, and 91% of those were seen once. Jointly, the top ten make up roughly 2.3% of the sample. Their recognized antigens are unknown. The starting material was PBMCs, obtained from a glioma patient whose treatment included an IDH1 peptide vaccine. The source is a man over 45 with glioma.

V and J are TRBV5-4 and TRBJ1-5; D gene unclear. The germline gives CDR1 SGHNT, CDR2 YYREEE (reference sequence). This CDR3 region has 14 residues. Trimming took off 6 bases at V and 1 base at J, with 11 bases between the two ends. Written as DNA, the CDR3 is TGTGCCAGCACCCAGTCGGGAAGCAATCAGCCCCAGCATTTT. Protein sequence: CASTQSGSNQPQHF.

The chain has TRBV30 and TRBJ1-4, with TRBD1 matching over 9 bases. The CDR3 totals 13 residues. CDR1 GTSNPN and CDR2 SVGIG come from the germline V gene (reference sequence). In nucleotides, the CDR3 is TGTGCGGGGTGGGGGACAGGGACTGAAAAACTGTTTTTT. Protein sequence: CAGWGTGTEKLFF.

This clone has just one count. The chain uses TRBV9 and TRBJ1-2, with 9 nucleotides matching TRBD1. Germline CDR1 reads SGDLS; CDR2 reads YYNGEE. V lost 0 bases to trimming and J lost 5 bases; unmatched junction nucleotides: 5. This CDR3 contains 15 residues. CDR3: CASSVGGQGPYGYTF. CDR3 bases: TGTGCCAGCAGCGTAGGGGGACAGGGACCGTATGGCTACACCTTC.

The chain couples TRBV20-1 to TRBJ1-1; no definite D call. The CDR3 has 11 residues. V was cut by 4 bases and J by 8 bases, with 11 bases left in between. Germline lookup yields CDR1 DFQATT and CDR2 SNEGSKA (reference sequence). This CDR3 is CSAIPRAEAFF. The CDR3 DNA follows: TGCAGTGCTATTCCCCGGGCCGAAGCTTTCTTT.

The chain is built from TRBV7-6 and TRBJ1-2; D is perhaps TRBD1 (5 bases). Germline lookup yields CDR1 SGHVS and CDR2 FNYEAQ. The CDR3 consists of 13 residues. V was trimmed by 5 bases and J by 7 bases, leaving 14 bases between them. This CDR3 is CASSGAVGSGYTF. The CDR3, as DNA: TGTGCCAGCAGCGGGGCCGTTGGGAGTGGCTACACCTTC.

The gene calls are TRBV2 and TRBJ2-5, with D hard to call. The CDR3 spans 17 residues. Germline CDR1 is SNHLY and CDR2 is FYNNEI. Trimming cost V 8 bases and J 2 bases, with 24 bases left between them. CDR3 nucleotides: TGTGCCAGCCACACATACCAACCCCCACTATTGCAAGAGACCCAGTACTTC. It yields the protein CASHTYQPPLLQETQYF.

The V gene is TRBV29-1, the J gene TRBJ1-2; 7 bases match TRBD1. Germline values: CDR1 SQVTM, CDR2 ANQGSEA. CDR3 length: 13 residues. After removal of 4 bases from V and 7 bases from J, the junction contained 9 bases not matched to a gene. The CDR3 DNA sequence: TGCAGCGTTGGACAGGGAGGTCCTGGTGGCTACACCTTC. This gives the protein CSVGQGGPGGYTF.

The J gene is TRBJ2-6, the V gene TRBV30; D ambiguous. Germline CDR1 GTSNPN, CDR2 SVGIG (reference sequence). This CDR3 comprises 17 residues. Trimming stripped 0 bases from V and 3 bases from J, with 15 bases between. CDR3 nucleotide sequence: TGTGCCTGGAGTGTACACAGCCCGTGGGTTGGGGCCAACGTCCTGACTTTC. This gives the protein CAWSVHSPWVGANVLTF. The variable domain in full, with the rest retrieved from reference TRBV30 and TRBJ2-6, is SQTIHQWPATLVQPVGSPLSLECTVEGTSNPNLYWYRQAAGRGLQLLFYSVGIGQISSEVPQNLSASRPQDRQFILSSKKLLLSDSGFYLCAWSVHSPWVGANVLTFGAGSRLTVL.

Only a few counts were recorded for this clone. J is TRBJ1-5 and V is TRBV2; 9 bases line up with TRBD1. The CDR3 runs to 14 residues. V shed 9 bases and J 1 base; nucleotides not matched to a gene: 4. In germline, CDR1 is SNHLY, CDR2 FYNNEI. CDR3 coding DNA: TGTGCCAGTAGGGACAGGGTAAGCAATCAGCCCCAGCATTTT. Translating gives CASRDRVSNQPQHF.